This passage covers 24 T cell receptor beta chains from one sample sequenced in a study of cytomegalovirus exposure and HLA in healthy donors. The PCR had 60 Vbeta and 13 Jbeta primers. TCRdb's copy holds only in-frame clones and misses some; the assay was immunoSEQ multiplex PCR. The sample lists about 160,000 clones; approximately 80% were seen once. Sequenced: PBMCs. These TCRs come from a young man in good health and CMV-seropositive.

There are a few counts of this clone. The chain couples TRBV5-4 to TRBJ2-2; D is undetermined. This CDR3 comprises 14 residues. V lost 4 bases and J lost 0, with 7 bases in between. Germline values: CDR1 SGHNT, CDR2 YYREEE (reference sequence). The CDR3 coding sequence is TGTGCCAGCAGCCCACATACGAACACCGGGGAGCTGTTTTTT. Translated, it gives CASSPHTNTGELFF.

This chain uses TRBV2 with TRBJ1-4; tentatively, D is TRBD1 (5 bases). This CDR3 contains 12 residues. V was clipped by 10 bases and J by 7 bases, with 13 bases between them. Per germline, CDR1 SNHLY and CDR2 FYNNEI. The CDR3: CAKNRRGEKLFF. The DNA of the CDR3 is TGTGCCAAGAACAGGCGGGGTGAAAAACTGTTTTTT.

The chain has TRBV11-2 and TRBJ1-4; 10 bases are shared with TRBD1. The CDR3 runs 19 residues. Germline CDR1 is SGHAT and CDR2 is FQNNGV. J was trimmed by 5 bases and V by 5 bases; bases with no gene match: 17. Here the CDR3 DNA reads TGTGCCAGCAGCCGAATTCCGGGACAGGGGCCTCCGGTGAATGAAAAACTGTTTTTT. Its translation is CASSRIPGQGPPVNEKLFF.

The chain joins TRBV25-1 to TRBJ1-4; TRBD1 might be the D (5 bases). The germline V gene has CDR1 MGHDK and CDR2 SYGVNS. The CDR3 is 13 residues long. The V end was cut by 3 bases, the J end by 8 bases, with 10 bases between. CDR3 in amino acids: CASSDVRGEKLFF. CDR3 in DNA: TGTGCCAGCAGTGATGTACGGGGGGAAAAACTGTTTTTT.

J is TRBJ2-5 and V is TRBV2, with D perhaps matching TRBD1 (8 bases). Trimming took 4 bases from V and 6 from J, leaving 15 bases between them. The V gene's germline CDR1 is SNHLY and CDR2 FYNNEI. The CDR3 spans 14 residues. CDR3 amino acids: CASSAGGGSKTQYF. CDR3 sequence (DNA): TGTGCCAGCAGTGCAGGGGGCGGGAGCAAGACCCAGTACTTC.

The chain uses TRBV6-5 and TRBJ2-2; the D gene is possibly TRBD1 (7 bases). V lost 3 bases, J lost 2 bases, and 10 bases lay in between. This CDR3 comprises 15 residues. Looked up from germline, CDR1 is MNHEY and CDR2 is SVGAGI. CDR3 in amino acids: CASSYQGGNTGELFF. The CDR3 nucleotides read TGTGCCAGCAGTTATCAGGGGGGAAACACCGGGGAGCTGTTTTTT.

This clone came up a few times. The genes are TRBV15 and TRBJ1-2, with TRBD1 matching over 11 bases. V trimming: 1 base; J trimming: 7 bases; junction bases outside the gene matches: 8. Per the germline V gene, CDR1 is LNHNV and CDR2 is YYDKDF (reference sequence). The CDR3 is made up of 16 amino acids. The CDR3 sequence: CATSRARDRGIGGYTF. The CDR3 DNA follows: TGTGCCACCAGCAGAGCCCGGGACAGGGGGATAGGTGGCTACACCTTC.

In DNA form, the CDR3 reads TGTGCCAGCTCACCGGGAGTTGGGGAGACCCAGTACTTC. Protein sequence: CASSPGVGETQYF. The rearrangement links TRBV18 to TRBJ2-5, with TRBD2 as a possible D gene (5 bases). The CDR3 is 13 amino acids. The V gene's germline CDR1 is KGHSH and CDR2 LQKENI. Trimming cost V 3 bases and J 5 bases, with 10 bases left between them.

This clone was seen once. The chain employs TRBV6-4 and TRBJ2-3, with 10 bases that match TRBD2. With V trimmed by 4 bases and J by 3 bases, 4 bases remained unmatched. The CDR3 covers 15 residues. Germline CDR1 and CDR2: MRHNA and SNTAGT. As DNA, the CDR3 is TGTGCCAGCAGTGCTGGACTAGCGGTAACAGATACGCAGTATTTT. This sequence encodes CASSAGLAVTDTQYF.

In DNA form, the CDR3 reads TGTGCCAGCAGCTTAACGCCCGGGACAGGGTTTACTGGAAACACCATATATTTT. Its translation: CASSLTPGTGFTGNTIYF. The chain has TRBV11-2 and TRBJ1-3, with 9 bases lining up with TRBD1. CDR3 length: 18 residues. Unmatched junction bases numbered 10, after V lost 2 bases and J lost 2 bases. Germline-derived CDR1 and CDR2 are SGHAT and FQNNGV. The entire variable domain, with the rest obtained from reference TRBV11-2 and TRBJ1-3, is as follows: EAGVAQSPRYKIIEKRQSVAFWCNPISGHATLYWYQQILGQGPKLLIQFQNNGVVDDSQLPKDRFSAERLKGVDSTLKIQPAKLEDSAVYLCASSLTPGTGFTGNTIYFGEGSWLTVV.

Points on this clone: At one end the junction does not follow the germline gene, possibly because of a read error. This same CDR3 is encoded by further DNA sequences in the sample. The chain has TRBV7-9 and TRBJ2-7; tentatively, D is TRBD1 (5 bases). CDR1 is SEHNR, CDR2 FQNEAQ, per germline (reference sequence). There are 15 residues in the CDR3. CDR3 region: CASSGDAGLTYEQYF. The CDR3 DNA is TGTGCCAGCAGCGGAGACGCAGGGTTGACCTACGAGCAGTATTTC.

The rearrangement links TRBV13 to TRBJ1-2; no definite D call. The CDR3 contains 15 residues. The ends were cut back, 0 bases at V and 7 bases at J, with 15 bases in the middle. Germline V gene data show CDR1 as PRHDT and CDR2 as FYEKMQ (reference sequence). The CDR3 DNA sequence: TGTGCCAGCAGCTTAGGCCACGGGCAGCGGGTTGGCTACACCTTC. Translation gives CASSLGHGQRVGYTF.

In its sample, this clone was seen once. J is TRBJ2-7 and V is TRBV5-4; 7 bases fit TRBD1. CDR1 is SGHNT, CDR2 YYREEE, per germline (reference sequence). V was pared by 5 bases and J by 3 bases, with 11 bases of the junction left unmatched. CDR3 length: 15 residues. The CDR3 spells CASRLTGTAGYEQYF. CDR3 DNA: TGTGCCAGCAGACTTACCGGGACAGCCGGCTACGAGCAGTACTTC.

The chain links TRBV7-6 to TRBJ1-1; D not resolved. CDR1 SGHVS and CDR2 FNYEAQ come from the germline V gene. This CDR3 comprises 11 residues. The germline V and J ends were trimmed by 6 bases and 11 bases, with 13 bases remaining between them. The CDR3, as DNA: TGTGCCAGCAGTTATCCCCCACAGGCTTTCTTT. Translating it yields CASSYPPQAFF.

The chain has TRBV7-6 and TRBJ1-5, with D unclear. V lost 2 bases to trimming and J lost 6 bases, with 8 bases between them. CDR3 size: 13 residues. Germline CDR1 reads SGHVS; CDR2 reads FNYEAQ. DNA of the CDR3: TGTGCCAGCAGCTTATCAACCGGTCAGCCCCAGCATTTT. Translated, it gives CASSLSTGQPQHF.

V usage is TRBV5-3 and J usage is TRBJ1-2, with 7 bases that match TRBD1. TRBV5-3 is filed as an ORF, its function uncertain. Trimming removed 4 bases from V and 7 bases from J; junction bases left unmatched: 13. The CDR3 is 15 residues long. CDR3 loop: CARSLTRQGSGGYTF. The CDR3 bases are TGTGCCAGAAGCCTGACTCGACAGGGAAGCGGTGGCTACACCTTC.

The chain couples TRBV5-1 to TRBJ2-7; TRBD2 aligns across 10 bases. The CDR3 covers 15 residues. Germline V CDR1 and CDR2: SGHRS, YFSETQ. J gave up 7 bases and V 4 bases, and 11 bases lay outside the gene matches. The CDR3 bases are TGCGCCAGCAGCCCGCGGCCTAGCGGGAGTTGGGAGCAGTACTTC. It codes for CASSPRPSGSWEQYF. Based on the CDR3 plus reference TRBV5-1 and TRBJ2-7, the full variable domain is KAGVTQTPRYLIKTRGQQVTLSCSPISGHRSVSWYQQTPGQGLQFLFEYFSETQRNKGNFPGRFSGRQFSNSRSEMNVSTLELGDSALYLCASSPRPSGSWEQYFGPGTRLTVT.

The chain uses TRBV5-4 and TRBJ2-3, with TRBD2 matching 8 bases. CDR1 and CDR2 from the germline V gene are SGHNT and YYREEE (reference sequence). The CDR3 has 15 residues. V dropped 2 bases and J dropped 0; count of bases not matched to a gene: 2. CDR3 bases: TGTGCCAGCAGCTTTAGCGGGACTAGCACAGATACGCAGTATTTT. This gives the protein CASSFSGTSTDTQYF.

As DNA, the CDR3 is TGTGCCAGCTCACCAATGGGGACAGAGAATCAGCCCCAGCATTTT. Amino acid sequence: CASSPMGTENQPQHF. The chain combines TRBV18 with TRBJ1-5; 7 bases are a match to TRBD1. There are 15 residues in the CDR3. After removal of 2 bases from V and 4 bases from J, the junction contained 5 bases not matched to a gene. Germline lookup yields CDR1 KGHSH and CDR2 LQKENI.

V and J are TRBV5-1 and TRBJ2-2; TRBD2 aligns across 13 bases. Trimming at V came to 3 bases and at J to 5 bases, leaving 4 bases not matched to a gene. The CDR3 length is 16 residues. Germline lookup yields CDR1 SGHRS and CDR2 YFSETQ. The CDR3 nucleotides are TGCGCCAGCAGCTGGACTAGCGGGAGTGGAACCGGGGAGCTGTTTTTT. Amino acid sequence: CASSWTSGSGTGELFF.

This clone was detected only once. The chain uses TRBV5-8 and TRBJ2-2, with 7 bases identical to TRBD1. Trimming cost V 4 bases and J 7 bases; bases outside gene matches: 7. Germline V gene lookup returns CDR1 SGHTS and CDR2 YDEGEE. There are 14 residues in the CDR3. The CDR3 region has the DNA TGTGCCAGCAGCGTTGACAGGGTGAGCGGGGAGCTGTTTTTT. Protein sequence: CASSVDRVSGELFF.

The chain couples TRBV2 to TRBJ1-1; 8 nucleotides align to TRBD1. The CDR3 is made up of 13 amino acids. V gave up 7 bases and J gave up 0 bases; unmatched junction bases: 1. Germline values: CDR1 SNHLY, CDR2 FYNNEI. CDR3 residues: CASTGGLNTEAFF. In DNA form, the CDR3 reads TGTGCCAGCACAGGGGGCCTGAACACTGAAGCTTTCTTT.

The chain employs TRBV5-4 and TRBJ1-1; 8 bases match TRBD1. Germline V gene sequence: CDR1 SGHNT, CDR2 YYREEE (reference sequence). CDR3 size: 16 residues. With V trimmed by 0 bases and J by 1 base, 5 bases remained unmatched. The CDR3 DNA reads TGTGCCAGCAGCTTGGTTCCGGACAGGGAGAACACTGAAGCTTTCTTT. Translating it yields CASSLVPDRENTEAFF.

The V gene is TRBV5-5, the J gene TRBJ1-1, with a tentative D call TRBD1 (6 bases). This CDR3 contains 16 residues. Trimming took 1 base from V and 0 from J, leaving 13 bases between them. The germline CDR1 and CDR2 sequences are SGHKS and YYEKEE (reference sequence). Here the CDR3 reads CASSLFQGRMNTEAFF. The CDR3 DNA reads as TGTGCCAGCAGCTTGTTCCAGGGGCGAATGAACACTGAAGCTTTCTTT.